Below are 32 T cell receptor beta chains sequenced from a single sample in a study of coeliac disease. This table comes from immunoSEQ multiplex PCR, and its TCRdb copy is limited to in-frame clones, with some not included. The sample shows around 6,700 clones, around 60% of them seen only once. Sequenced: lamina propria lymphocytes from the gut. The receptors shown here come from a man aged 50-59 years with active celiac disease.

This clone was counted a few times. The chain couples TRBV7-2 to TRBJ2-3; D remains unclear. Germline CDR1 SGHTA, CDR2 FQGNSA. With 5 bases removed from V and 4 bases from J, the gap between germline ends came to 19 bases. The CDR3 runs 16 residues. CDR3 nucleotides: TGTGCCAGCAGCCTCATAATGTCCCGTAGAGCAGATACGCAGTATTTT. Translating it yields CASSLIMSRRADTQYF.

The chain joins TRBV7-8 to TRBJ1-4; no definite D call. Deletions cut 1 base from V and 0 bases from J, with 9 bases between. The CDR3 totals 16 residues. Germline CDR1 and CDR2: SGHVS and FQNEAQ. CDR3 nucleotide sequence: TGTGCCAGCAGCTTAGTGCGTCGAACAACTAATGAAAAACTGTTTTTT. Translation gives CASSLVRRTTNEKLFF.

This clone was seen more than once but under ten times. This chain joins TRBV5-1 and TRBJ2-3; TRBD2 matches at 11 bases. CDR3 length: 17 residues. Germline CDR1 SGHRS, CDR2 YFSETQ. The V and J ends lost 2 bases and 8 bases, in that order; junction bases with no gene match: 13. The CDR3 region has the DNA TGCGCCAGCAGCTTCTGTAAGTCAGGTCTAGCGGGAGGTACGCAGTATTTT. This encodes CASSFCKSGLAGGTQYF.

The chain joins TRBV4-2 to TRBJ2-1, with D perhaps TRBD1 (7 bases). CDR1 is LGHNA, CDR2 YNFKEQ, per germline. Trimming shortened V by 4 bases and J by 2 bases, and 18 bases separated the two germline ends. This CDR3 spans 17 amino acids. This CDR3 is CASSRYPGGPPYNEQFF. The CDR3 bases are TGTGCCAGCAGCCGATATCCAGGGGGGCCGCCCTACAATGAGCAGTTCTTC.

The chain employs TRBV29-1 and TRBJ2-1; TRBD2 agrees at 8 bases. This CDR3 region has 13 residues. CDR1 and CDR2 (germline): SQVTM, ANQGSEA. Germline trimming cut 8 bases from V and 10 bases from J; bases unmatched to any gene: 13. In DNA form, the CDR3 reads TGCAGCTCCGGGGGGGGACCTTCGAAGGAGCAGTTCTTC. This encodes CSSGGGPSKEQFF.

The sample holds a few counts of this clone. The gene calls are TRBV7-8 and TRBJ1-5; 8 nucleotides line up with TRBD1. The J segment lost 0 bases and the V segment lost 2 bases, leaving 9 bases of the junction unmatched. Germline V gene data show CDR1 as SGHVS and CDR2 as FQNEAQ. CDR3 length: 18 residues. The CDR3 is CASSLLGQGAGSNQPQHF. The CDR3 nucleotides are TGTGCCAGCAGCTTACTAGGACAGGGTGCGGGTAGCAATCAGCCCCAGCATTTT.

This clone is medium-sized within its sample. V and J are TRBV7-9 and TRBJ1-1, with D unresolved. Trimming took off 0 bases at V and 6 bases at J, with 5 bases between the two ends. CDR1 is SEHNR and CDR2 is FQNEAQ in the germline V gene (reference sequence). The CDR3 extends over 12 amino acids. The CDR3 nucleotides read TGTGCCAGCAGCTTAGCGGCCCCTGAAGCTTTCTTT. Translated: CASSLAAPEAFF.

This clone occurred a few times. This chain links TRBV27 with TRBJ2-5; a weak D match, TRBD1 (5 bases). CDR3 size: 15 residues. From germline, CDR1 is MNHEY and CDR2 SMNVEV (reference sequence). V was cut by 7 bases and J by 2 bases, with 17 bases left in between. CDR3 sequence reads: CASTLVVGDQETQYF. The CDR3 nucleotides read TGTGCCAGCACCCTGGTGGTAGGGGATCAAGAGACCCAGTACTTC.

This clone was detected a few times. V gene TRBV7-2 combines with J gene TRBJ1-2; no clear D. Trimming removed 5 bases from V and 4 bases from J, with 11 bases in between. Germline CDR1 and CDR2: SGHTA and FQGNSA. The CDR3 is 13 residues long. DNA of the CDR3: TGTGCCAGCAGCCGCGCGGTAGGCTATGGCTACACCTTC. It translates to CASSRAVGYGYTF.

The gene calls are TRBV10-1 and TRBJ2-3; D gene unclear. Germline V gene sequence: CDR1 WNHNN, CDR2 SYGVQD (reference sequence). The CDR3 is made up of 13 amino acids. Trimming shortened V by 0 bases and J by 13 bases, and 14 bases separated the two germline ends. CDR3 residues: CASSESSFGSKYF. CDR3 in DNA: TGCGCCAGCAGTGAGTCAAGCTTCGGGTCCAAGTATTTT.

The rearrangement joins TRBV6-6 to TRBJ1-5; 10 bases align to TRBD1. The germline gives CDR1 MNHNY, CDR2 SVGAGI (reference sequence). Germline trimming cut 2 bases from V and 6 bases from J; bases unmatched to any gene: 1. The CDR3 is made up of 14 amino acids. Here the CDR3 reads CASSYGTGAQPQHF. The CDR3 DNA sequence: TGTGCCAGCAGTTACGGGACAGGGGCTCAGCCCCAGCATTTT.

This rearrangement joins TRBV5-1 to TRBJ2-3, with 8 bases identical to TRBD1. The CDR3 is made up of 16 amino acids. V lost 4 bases to trimming and J lost 5 bases; unmatched junction nucleotides: 12. CDR1 and CDR2 from the germline V gene are SGHRS and YFSETQ. CDR3 sequence reads: CASSSPSGGVEDTQYF. In nucleotides, the CDR3 is TGCGCCAGCAGCAGTCCCTCAGGGGGCGTGGAAGATACGCAGTATTTT.

V usage is TRBV1 and J usage is TRBJ2-1; TRBD1 was called by the table and not checked on the DNA. TRBV1 corresponds to a pseudogene. This CDR3 is built from 16 residues. CDR3 coding DNA: TGCACCAGCAGCCTACCAGACAAGGCGACCTACAATGAGCAGTTCTTC. Translating gives CTSSLPDKATYNEQFF.

This clone turned up a few times. The chain couples TRBV7-2 to TRBJ2-1, with 13 positions matching TRBD2. V shed 5 bases and J 8 bases; nucleotides not matched to a gene: 6. Per germline, CDR1 SGHTA and CDR2 FQGNSA. This CDR3 has 15 amino acids. This CDR3 reads CASSIRTSGSHEQFF. The CDR3 nucleotides read TGTGCCAGCAGCATACGGACTAGCGGGAGCCATGAGCAGTTCTTC.

The chain has TRBV6-5 and TRBJ1-5, with 9 positions matching TRBD1. V lost 6 bases, J lost 9 bases, and 12 bases stayed unmatched. The CDR3 runs 15 residues. The germline gives CDR1 MNHEY, CDR2 SVGAGI. Written as DNA, the CDR3 is TGTGCCAGCAGCCCCGGGACAGGGAATTTGCCGCCCCAGCATTTT. Translated: CASSPGTGNLPPQHF.

The rearrangement uses TRBV14 and TRBJ2-1, with 8 bases aligning to TRBD2. CDR1 SGHDN and CDR2 FVKESK come from the germline V gene. This CDR3 region has 18 residues. The V segment lost 4 bases and the J segment 10 bases; nucleotides outside the gene matches: 21. The CDR3 sequence is CASSPERAGAPWSEEQFF. CDR3 coding DNA: TGTGCCAGCAGCCCAGAGAGAGCGGGAGCCCCATGGAGTGAGGAGCAGTTCTTC. Drawing the rest from reference TRBV14 and TRBJ2-1, the complete variable domain is EAGVTQFPSHSVIEKGQTVTLRCDPISGHDNLYWYRRVMGKEIKFLLHFVKESKQDESGMPNNRFLAERTGGTYSTLKVQPAELEDSGVYFCASSPERAGAPWSEEQFFGPGTRLTVL.

The V call is TRBV5-1, the J call TRBJ1-2, with a possible D match to TRBD1 (5 bases). V lost 4 bases to trimming and J lost 3 bases, with 7 bases between them. This CDR3 has 12 amino acids. The germline V gene encodes CDR1 SGHRS and CDR2 YFSETQ. CDR3 bases: TGCGCCAGCAGCCGGGACTACTATGGCTACACCTTC. Translation: CASSRDYYGYTF.

V gene TRBV19 combines with J gene TRBJ1-6, with 7 bases identical to TRBD1. The CDR3 loop spans 15 amino acids. Germline V gene sequence: CDR1 LNHDA, CDR2 SQIVND (reference sequence). V was clipped by 5 bases and J by 10 bases; unmatched bases: 11. CDR3 bases: TGTGCCAGTAGTGCAAAGACAGGGCAGGGATCACCCCTCCACTTT. Translation gives CASSAKTGQGSPLHF.

This clone was counted a few times. The CDR3 here is CASRHDRGRTEAFF. Here the CDR3 DNA reads TGTGCCAGCAGACACGACAGGGGGCGGACTGAAGCTTTCTTT. The gene calls are TRBV5-5 and TRBJ1-1; the match to TRBD1 covers 10 bases. The V gene end was trimmed by 5 bases and the J gene end by 5 bases; junction bases not matched to a gene: 6. In germline, CDR1 is SGHKS, CDR2 YYEKEE (reference sequence). CDR3 size: 14 residues.

The rearrangement joins TRBV6-1 to TRBJ2-5; 7 bases are a match to TRBD1. Germline V CDR1 and CDR2: MNHNS, SASEGT. The J segment lost 5 bases and the V segment lost 1 base, leaving 7 bases of the junction unmatched. This CDR3 contains 15 residues. The CDR3 spells CASSEGRGSWETQYF. The CDR3 DNA sequence: TGTGCCAGCAGTGAAGGCAGGGGGTCTTGGGAGACCCAGTACTTC.

This chain links TRBV19 with TRBJ1-2; 10 bases match TRBD1. V lost 5 bases to trimming and J lost 4 bases; unmatched junction nucleotides: 7. The CDR3 runs 15 residues. Per the germline V gene, CDR1 is LNHDA and CDR2 is SQIVND (reference sequence). This chain's CDR3 is CASSPRTGGGYGYTF. The CDR3 region has the DNA TGTGCCAGTAGTCCCAGGACAGGGGGTGGCTATGGCTACACCTTC.

The chain employs TRBV6-5 and TRBJ1-2; tentatively, D is TRBD1 (6 bases). Between the trimmed V and J ends, which lost 1 base and 4 bases, there was a span of 16 bases. Germline V gene sequence: CDR1 MNHEY, CDR2 SVGAGI. This CDR3 comprises 16 residues. The CDR3 coding sequence is TGTGCCAGCAGTTACTGGGATGGGGGGGCGACCTATGGCTACACCTTC. Protein sequence: CASSYWDGGATYGYTF.

The sample holds a few counts of this clone. This chain uses TRBV9 with TRBJ2-5; 11 bases fit TRBD2. In germline, CDR1 is SGDLS, CDR2 YYNGEE. The CDR3 length is 15 residues. V shed 3 bases and J 2 bases; nucleotides not matched to a gene: 3. The CDR3 loop reads CASSEGTSGQETQYF. The DNA for the CDR3 is TGTGCCAGCAGCGAAGGGACTAGCGGACAAGAGACCCAGTACTTC.

The chain couples TRBV2 to TRBJ2-3, with D possibly TRBD1 on 6 matching bases. Germline values: CDR1 SNHLY, CDR2 FYNNEI. V was clipped by 4 bases and J by 5 bases, with 22 bases between them. There are 17 residues in the CDR3. Written as DNA, the CDR3 is TGTGCCAGCAGTGGAAGCGGATCCCAGGGGAGTAGAGATACGCAGTATTTT. This translates into CASSGSGSQGSRDTQYF.

V usage is TRBV6-1 and J usage is TRBJ2-5; 7 bases are shared with TRBD2. V lost 6 bases and J lost 3; bases outside the gene matches: 7. The CDR3 length is 14 residues. Looked up from germline, CDR1 is MNHNS and CDR2 is SASEGT. CDR3 sequence reads: CASSRVGGKETQYF. CDR3 DNA sequence: TGTGCCAGCAGCAGGGTGGGGGGGAAAGAGACCCAGTACTTC.

This chain uses TRBV5-4 with TRBJ2-1; TRBD2 might be the D (6 bases). The CDR3 has 14 amino acids. The germline V gene has CDR1 SGHNT and CDR2 YYREEE (reference sequence). The V end was cut by 4 bases, the J end by 4 bases, with 12 bases between. CDR3 sequence (DNA): TGTGCCAGCAGCACGGAGGGGTTGTACAATGAGCAGTTCTTC. Translation gives CASSTEGLYNEQFF. Complete variable domain (other parts from reference TRBV5-4 and TRBJ2-1): ETGVTQSPTHLIKTRGQQVTLRCSSQSGHNTVSWYQQALGQGPQFIFQYYREEENGRGNFPPRFSGLQFPNYSSELNVNALELDDSALYLCASSTEGLYNEQFFGPGTRLTVL.

The rearrangement joins TRBV7-2 to TRBJ2-5; 9 bases align to TRBD2. The V gene end was trimmed by 1 base and the J gene end by 0 bases; junction bases not matched to a gene: 6. This CDR3 has 17 residues. CDR1 is SGHTA and CDR2 is FQGNSA in the germline V gene. CDR3 sequence reads: CASSLVAGGPYQETQYF. Here the CDR3 DNA reads TGTGCCAGCAGCTTAGTGGCGGGGGGGCCGTACCAAGAGACCCAGTACTTC. The whole variable domain, remainder taken from reference TRBV7-2 and TRBJ2-5, is GAGVSQSPSNKVTEKGKDVELRCDPISGHTALYWYRQSLGQGLEFLIYFQGNSAPDKSGLPSDRFSAERTGGSVSTLTIQRTQQEDSAVYLCASSLVAGGPYQETQYFGPGTRLLVL.

This clone was picked up a small number of times. The chain is built from TRBV4-3 and TRBJ1-2; D might be TRBD1 (6 bases). The germline gives CDR1 LGHNA, CDR2 YSLEER. CDR3 length equals 16 residues. Trimming took off 0 bases at V and 4 bases at J, with 15 bases between the two ends. The CDR3 region is CASSQDVTGYLYGYTF. The CDR3 coding sequence is TGCGCCAGCAGCCAAGATGTGACAGGTTACCTCTATGGCTACACCTTC.

The chain joins TRBV5-4 to TRBJ2-1, with TRBD2 matching over 7 bases. The J segment lost 0 bases and the V segment lost 3 bases, leaving 3 bases of the junction unmatched. Germline CDR1 and CDR2: SGHNT and YYREEE (reference sequence). This CDR3 spans 15 amino acids. The CDR3 reads CASSSSGGSYNEQFF. The CDR3 DNA reads TGTGCCAGCAGCTCTAGCGGAGGCTCCTACAATGAGCAGTTCTTC.

The rearrangement joins TRBV11-2 to TRBJ2-7, with D tentatively TRBD1 (6 bases). The germline V gene has CDR1 SGHAT and CDR2 FQNNGV. Trimming removed 8 bases from V and 6 bases from J, with 14 bases in between. The CDR3 contains 12 residues. The CDR3 loop reads CASGDIFGEQYV. The CDR3 DNA reads as TGTGCCAGCGGGGACATATTCGGCGAGCAGTACGTC.

CDR3 sequence: CASSISGGSIDTQYF. The CDR3 region has the DNA TGTGCCAGTAGTATTAGCGGGGGTAGTATAGATACGCAGTATTTT. This chain uses TRBV19 with TRBJ2-3; 9 nucleotides align to TRBD2. The CDR3 extends over 15 amino acids. CDR1 is LNHDA, CDR2 SQIVND, per germline (reference sequence). Trimming took 3 bases from V and 5 from J; bases not matched to a gene: 6.

As for this clone: Different DNA sequences within this sample yield the same CDR3. The J gene is TRBJ1-6, the V gene TRBV9; 8 nucleotides agree with TRBD1. Germline V gene lookup returns CDR1 SGDLS and CDR2 YYNGEE. Losses at the gene ends were 3 bases for V and 8 bases for J; bases not matched to a gene: 4. The CDR3 extends over 14 amino acids. CDR3 DNA: TGTGCCAGCAGCGCCGACAGGGGTGATTCACCCCTCCACTTT. Translation gives CASSADRGDSPLHF.